Listed below are T cell receptor beta chains from one sample, sequenced in a study of T cells in Graves' hyperthyroidism and ophthalmopathy. One entry per CDR3 protein, called by TCRdb with MiXCR from the multiplex PCR reads. This sample has roughly 640,000 distinct CDR3 sequences, with 16% found just once. The specimen was blood. The receptor set was obtained from a woman aged 40 to 50 with Graves' ophthalmopathy. CDR3s include the opening cysteine and the closing phenylalanine or tryptophan. D genes are given only for firm matches. Expanded clones are given a class, and other clones once, few, many or no size at all.

j_call: TRBJ2-1; clone_size: many; d_call: -; cdr3_length: 17; v_call: TRBV11-1; cdr3_aa: CASSLGGFWGLVDEQFF; cdr3_nt: TGTGCCAGCAGCTTAGGGGGATTCTGGGGGCTAGTCGATGAGCAGTTCTTC
j_call: TRBJ2-7; clone_size: -; d_call: -; cdr3_length: 11; v_call: TRBV6-1; cdr3_aa: CAFQSAGEQYF; cdr3_nt: TGTGCCTTCCAGTCGGCCGGCGAGCAGTACTTC
j_call: TRBJ1-1; clone_size: -; d_call: -; cdr3_length: 15; v_call: TRBV20-1; cdr3_aa: CSANYPPGMSTEAFF; cdr3_nt: TGCAGTGCCAATTACCCACCGGGGATGAGCACTGAAGCTTTCTTT
j_call: TRBJ1-5; clone_size: -; d_call: -; cdr3_length: 15; v_call: TRBV6-4; cdr3_aa: CASSDSMGGNQPQHF; cdr3_nt: TGTGCCAGCAGTGACTCGATGGGAGGTAATCAGCCCCAGCATTTT
j_call: TRBJ2-2; clone_size: few; d_call: -; cdr3_length: 13; v_call: TRBV20-1; cdr3_aa: CSARDRTTGELFF; cdr3_nt: TGCAGTGCTAGAGATAGAACGACCGGGGAGCTGTTTTTT
j_call: TRBJ2-3; clone_size: few; d_call: TRBD2; cdr3_length: 15; v_call: TRBV7-2; cdr3_aa: CASSLDAREPDTQYF; cdr3_nt: TGTGCCAGCAGCTTAGACGCGCGGGAGCCAGATACGCAGTATTTT
j_call: TRBJ1-1; clone_size: few; d_call: TRBD1; cdr3_length: 13; v_call: TRBV19; cdr3_aa: CASSPDRGDEAFF; cdr3_nt: TGTGCCAGTAGTCCGGACAGGGGAGATGAAGCTTTCTTT
j_call: TRBJ1-1; clone_size: few; d_call: -; cdr3_length: 14; v_call: TRBV15; cdr3_aa: CATSSGGGNTEAFF; cdr3_nt: TGTGCCACCAGCAGCGGAGGTGGGAACACTGAAGCTTTCTTT
j_call: TRBJ2-7; clone_size: many; d_call: -; cdr3_length: 15; v_call: TRBV28; cdr3_aa: CASSLLVGGSYEQYF; cdr3_nt: TGTGCCAGCAGTTTATTGGTAGGGGGCTCCTACGAGCAGTACTTC
j_call: TRBJ1-5; clone_size: few; d_call: -; cdr3_length: 16; v_call: TRBV5-6; cdr3_aa: CASSSQVTGTGQPQHF; cdr3_nt: TGTGCCAGCAGCTCCCAGGTGACAGGCACCGGGCAGCCCCAGCATTTT
j_call: TRBJ1-4; clone_size: -; d_call: -; cdr3_length: 14; v_call: TRBV12-3/TRBV12-4; cdr3_aa: CASSLGGWGEKLFF; cdr3_nt: TGTGCCAGCAGTTTGGGGGGCTGGGGTGAAAAACTGTTTTTT
j_call: TRBJ2-3; clone_size: many; d_call: -; cdr3_length: 13; v_call: TRBV4-1; cdr3_aa: CASSQDPEDTQYF; cdr3_nt: TGCGCCAGCAGCCAAGATCCGGAGGATACGCAGTATTTT
j_call: TRBJ2-3; clone_size: -; d_call: TRBD1; cdr3_length: 15; v_call: TRBV7-2; cdr3_aa: CASSLEGASTDTQYF; cdr3_nt: TGTGCCAGCAGCTTAGAGGGGGCCTCCACAGATACGCAGTATTTT
j_call: TRBJ1-1; clone_size: many; d_call: -; cdr3_length: 12; v_call: TRBV13; cdr3_aa: CASSLHDSEAFF; cdr3_nt: TGTGCCAGCAGCCTGCATGACTCTGAAGCTTTCTTT
j_call: TRBJ2-5; clone_size: many; d_call: TRBD2; cdr3_length: 15; v_call: TRBV11-2; cdr3_aa: CASSSLAGGWETQYF; cdr3_nt: TGTGCCAGCAGCTCACTAGCGGGAGGGTGGGAGACCCAGTACTTC
j_call: TRBJ2-2; clone_size: -; d_call: -; cdr3_length: 13; v_call: TRBV6-6; cdr3_aa: CATRRGGTGELFF; cdr3_nt: TGTGCCACCCGACGGGGCGGCACCGGGGAGCTGTTTTTT
j_call: TRBJ1-6; clone_size: few; d_call: -; cdr3_length: 14; v_call: TRBV20-1; cdr3_aa: CSARMGRFESPLHF; cdr3_nt: TGCAGTGCTAGGATGGGCCGATTCGAATCACCCCTCCACTTT
j_call: TRBJ2-1; clone_size: few; d_call: -; cdr3_length: 17; v_call: TRBV4-1; cdr3_aa: CASSQVLAATSYNEQFF; cdr3_nt: TGCGCCAGCAGCCAAGTTTTAGCAGCTACCTCCTACAATGAGCAGTTCTTC
j_call: TRBJ1-1; clone_size: few; d_call: TRBD1; cdr3_length: 20; v_call: TRBV7-9; cdr3_aa: CASSLASGGHGRRMNTEAFF; cdr3_nt: TGTGCCAGCAGCTTAGCGTCAGGGGGCCATGGAAGACGCATGAACACTGAAGCTTTCTTT
j_call: TRBJ2-1; clone_size: many; d_call: -; cdr3_length: 17; v_call: TRBV24-1; cdr3_aa: CATSDTSVGGGYNEQFF; cdr3_nt: TGTGCCACCAGTGACACCTCAGTGGGGGGCGGTTACAATGAGCAGTTCTTC
j_call: TRBJ1-2; clone_size: few; d_call: -; cdr3_length: 12; v_call: TRBV5-1; cdr3_aa: CASSFPPGGYTF; cdr3_nt: TGCGCCAGCAGCTTTCCTCCCGGGGGCTACACCTTC
j_call: TRBJ2-5; clone_size: many; d_call: -; cdr3_length: 13; v_call: TRBV30; cdr3_aa: CAWSVGPVETQYF; cdr3_nt: TGTGCCTGGAGTGTAGGGCCAGTGGAGACCCAGTACTTC
j_call: TRBJ1-1; clone_size: -; d_call: -; cdr3_length: 15; v_call: TRBV28; cdr3_aa: CASSLTETLNTEAFF; cdr3_nt: TGTGCCAGCAGTTTAACAGAGACCTTGAACACTGAAGCTTTCTTT
j_call: TRBJ2-7; clone_size: many; d_call: TRBD2; cdr3_length: 15; v_call: TRBV20-1; cdr3_aa: CSASHGGAYFDEQYF; cdr3_nt: TGCAGTGCTAGTCACGGGGGGGCCTACTTTGACGAGCAGTACTTC
j_call: TRBJ1-5; clone_size: few; d_call: -; cdr3_length: 15; v_call: TRBV4-1; cdr3_aa: CASSPRANSNQPQHF; cdr3_nt: TGCGCCAGCAGCCCTAGGGCGAATAGCAATCAGCCCCAGCATTTT
j_call: TRBJ1-6; clone_size: -; d_call: -; cdr3_length: 14; v_call: TRBV30; cdr3_aa: CAWNYPLGNSPLHF; cdr3_nt: TGTGCCTGGAACTACCCCCTAGGGAATTCACCCCTCCACTTT
j_call: TRBJ2-3; clone_size: many; d_call: -; cdr3_length: 15; v_call: TRBV11-3; cdr3_aa: CASSMGPLGTDTQYF; cdr3_nt: TGTGCCAGCAGCATGGGACCGCTGGGCACAGATACGCAGTATTTT
j_call: TRBJ2-7; clone_size: -; d_call: -; cdr3_length: 14; v_call: TRBV30; cdr3_aa: CAWSSGVLSYEQYF; cdr3_nt: TGTGCCTGGAGTTCAGGGGTCTTATCCTACGAGCAGTACTTC
j_call: TRBJ2-1; clone_size: -; d_call: -; cdr3_length: 14; v_call: TRBV28; cdr3_aa: CASGRLAFINEQFF; cdr3_nt: TGTGCCAGCGGGCGACTGGCATTCATCAATGAGCAGTTCTTC
j_call: TRBJ2-5; clone_size: many; d_call: TRBD2; cdr3_length: 13; v_call: TRBV12-3/TRBV12-4; cdr3_aa: CASRAGGRETQYF; cdr3_nt: TGTGCCAGCAGAGCGGGGGGGAGGGAGACCCAGTACTTC
j_call: TRBJ1-5; clone_size: few; d_call: -; cdr3_length: 14; v_call: TRBV2; cdr3_aa: CASSLQGSRQPQHF; cdr3_nt: TGTGCCAGCAGCTTACAGGGAAGTCGGCAGCCCCAGCATTTT
j_call: TRBJ2-2; clone_size: -; d_call: -; cdr3_length: 14; v_call: TRBV28; cdr3_aa: CASSVQGFTGELFF; cdr3_nt: TGTGCCAGCAGTGTACAGGGTTTCACCGGGGAGCTGTTTTTT
j_call: TRBJ2-4; clone_size: few; d_call: -; cdr3_length: 14; v_call: TRBV9; cdr3_aa: CASSEGGLGNIQYF; cdr3_nt: TGTGCCAGCAGCGAGGGGGGACTGGGAAACATTCAGTACTTC
j_call: TRBJ2-2; clone_size: -; d_call: -; cdr3_length: 14; v_call: TRBV11-2; cdr3_aa: CASSLDSYTGELFF; cdr3_nt: TGTGCCAGCAGCTTAGACAGCTACACCGGGGAGCTGTTTTTT
j_call: TRBJ1-4; clone_size: -; d_call: TRBD1; cdr3_length: 14; v_call: TRBV10-3; cdr3_aa: CAIGPTGGGEKLFF; cdr3_nt: TGTGCCATCGGCCCGACAGGGGGTGGTGAAAAACTGTTTTTT
j_call: TRBJ1-1; clone_size: many; d_call: -; cdr3_length: 14; v_call: TRBV28; cdr3_aa: CASNSLFGTTEAFF; cdr3_nt: TGTGCCAGCAATTCCTTGTTCGGGACCACTGAAGCTTTCTTT
j_call: TRBJ2-1; clone_size: many; d_call: -; cdr3_length: 16; v_call: TRBV6-2/TRBV6-3; cdr3_aa: CASSHQPNPSYNEQFF; cdr3_nt: TGTGCCAGCAGTCATCAACCGAACCCCTCCTACAATGAGCAGTTCTTC
j_call: TRBJ2-3; clone_size: many; d_call: -; cdr3_length: 15; v_call: TRBV28; cdr3_aa: CASSFEGLGTDTQYF; cdr3_nt: TGTGCCAGCAGTTTTGAGGGACTCGGCACAGATACGCAGTATTTT
j_call: TRBJ2-7; clone_size: -; d_call: TRBD2; cdr3_length: 15; v_call: TRBV2; cdr3_aa: CASSEGLAGRYEQYF; cdr3_nt: TGTGCCAGCAGTGAAGGACTAGCGGGACGCTACGAGCAGTACTTC
j_call: TRBJ2-5; clone_size: many; d_call: -; cdr3_length: 15; v_call: TRBV11-2; cdr3_aa: CASSLVGLNQETQYF; cdr3_nt: TGTGCCAGCAGCTTAGTCGGACTGAACCAAGAGACCCAGTACTTC
j_call: TRBJ2-7; clone_size: -; d_call: -; cdr3_length: 15; v_call: TRBV6-1; cdr3_aa: CASSEAQAYSYEQYF; cdr3_nt: TGTGCCAGCAGTGAAGCACAGGCTTACTCCTACGAGCAGTACTTC
j_call: TRBJ2-7; clone_size: few; d_call: -; cdr3_length: 15; v_call: TRBV18; cdr3_aa: CASSSTPSASYEQYF; cdr3_nt: TGTGCCAGCTCGTCGACACCTTCGGCATCCTACGAGCAGTACTTC
j_call: TRBJ1-1; clone_size: many; d_call: -; cdr3_length: 12; v_call: TRBV6-1; cdr3_aa: CASQGLNTEAFF; cdr3_nt: TGTGCCAGCCAGGGATTGAACACTGAAGCTTTCTTT
j_call: TRBJ1-1; clone_size: many; d_call: TRBD1; cdr3_length: 11; v_call: TRBV2; cdr3_aa: CAISGGTEAFF; cdr3_nt: TGTGCCATTTCAGGGGGTACTGAAGCTTTCTTT
j_call: TRBJ1-2; clone_size: many; d_call: -; cdr3_length: 14; v_call: TRBV18; cdr3_aa: CASSPMGGNYGYTF; cdr3_nt: TGTGCCAGCTCACCAATGGGGGGCAACTATGGCTACACCTTC
j_call: TRBJ2-1; clone_size: -; d_call: TRBD2; cdr3_length: 18; v_call: TRBV11-1; cdr3_aa: CASSPRTSGTLRRNEQFF; cdr3_nt: TGTGCCAGCAGCCCGAGGACTAGCGGGACCCTGCGACGGAATGAGCAGTTCTTC
j_call: TRBJ2-1; clone_size: many; d_call: TRBD2; cdr3_length: 13; v_call: TRBV2; cdr3_aa: CASRTSGYNEQFF; cdr3_nt: TGTGCCAGCAGGACTAGCGGTTACAATGAGCAGTTCTTC
j_call: TRBJ1-6; clone_size: many; d_call: -; cdr3_length: 16; v_call: TRBV7-2; cdr3_aa: CASSLVGGQGGSPLHF; cdr3_nt: TGTGCCAGCAGCTTAGTGGGGGGGCAGGGTGGTTCACCCCTCCACTTT
j_call: TRBJ1-5; clone_size: many; d_call: TRBD1; cdr3_length: 14; v_call: TRBV5-5; cdr3_aa: CASSLGTGFPPQHF; cdr3_nt: TGTGCCAGCAGCTTGGGGACAGGTTTCCCTCCCCAGCATTTT
j_call: TRBJ2-2; clone_size: many; d_call: -; cdr3_length: 19; v_call: TRBV11-2; cdr3_aa: CASSSPVMVAVDYTGELFF; cdr3_nt: TGTGCCAGCAGCTCCCCCGTAATGGTTGCTGTCGATTACACCGGGGAGCTGTTTTTT
j_call: TRBJ1-1; clone_size: many; d_call: -; cdr3_length: 15; v_call: TRBV18; cdr3_aa: CASSPPTGLNTEAFF; cdr3_nt: TGTGCCAGCTCACCCCCAACAGGTCTGAACACTGAAGCTTTCTTT
j_call: TRBJ2-3; clone_size: many; d_call: TRBD1; cdr3_length: 16; v_call: TRBV5-1; cdr3_aa: CASSLVQGVSTDTQYF; cdr3_nt: TGCGCCAGCAGCTTGGTTCAGGGGGTGAGCACAGATACGCAGTATTTT
j_call: TRBJ2-7; clone_size: many; d_call: TRBD1; cdr3_length: 14; v_call: TRBV20-1; cdr3_aa: CSAQGATPADEQYF; cdr3_nt: TGCAGTGCACAGGGGGCGACTCCCGCCGACGAGCAGTACTTC